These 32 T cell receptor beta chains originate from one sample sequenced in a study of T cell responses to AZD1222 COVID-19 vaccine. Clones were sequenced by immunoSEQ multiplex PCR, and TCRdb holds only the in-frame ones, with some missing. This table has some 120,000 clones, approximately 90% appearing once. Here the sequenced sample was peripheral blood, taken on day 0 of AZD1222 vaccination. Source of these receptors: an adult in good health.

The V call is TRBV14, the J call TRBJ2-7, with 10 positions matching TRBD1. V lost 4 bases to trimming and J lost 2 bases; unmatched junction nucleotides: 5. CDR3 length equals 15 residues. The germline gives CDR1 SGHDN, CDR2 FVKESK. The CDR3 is CASSRAGTGAYEQYF. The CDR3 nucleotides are TGTGCCAGCAGCCGCGCCGGGACAGGGGCCTACGAGCAGTACTTC.

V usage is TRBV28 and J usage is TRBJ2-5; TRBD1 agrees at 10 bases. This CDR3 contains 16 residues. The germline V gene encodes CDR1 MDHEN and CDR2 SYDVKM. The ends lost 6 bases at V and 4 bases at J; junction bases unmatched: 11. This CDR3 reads CASSTRQGALGETQYF. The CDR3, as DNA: TGTGCCAGCAGCACCCGACAGGGGGCGTTAGGAGAGACCCAGTACTTC.

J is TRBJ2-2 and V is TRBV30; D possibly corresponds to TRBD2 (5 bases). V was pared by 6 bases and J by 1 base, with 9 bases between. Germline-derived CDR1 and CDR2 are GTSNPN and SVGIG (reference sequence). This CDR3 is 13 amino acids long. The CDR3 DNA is TGTGCCTGCGCGGCGGGGAACACCGGGGAGCTGTTTTTT. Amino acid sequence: CACAAGNTGELFF.

CDR3 in amino acids: CASSLDGGGTSYEQYF. The CDR3 DNA is TGTGCCAGCAGCTTAGATGGCGGGGGGACCTCCTACGAGCAGTACTTC. The chain has TRBV7-2 and TRBJ2-7, with 8 bases aligning to TRBD2. CDR3 length equals 16 residues. From germline, CDR1 is SGHTA and CDR2 FQGNSA. Germline trimming cut 1 base from V and 0 bases from J; bases unmatched to any gene: 5.

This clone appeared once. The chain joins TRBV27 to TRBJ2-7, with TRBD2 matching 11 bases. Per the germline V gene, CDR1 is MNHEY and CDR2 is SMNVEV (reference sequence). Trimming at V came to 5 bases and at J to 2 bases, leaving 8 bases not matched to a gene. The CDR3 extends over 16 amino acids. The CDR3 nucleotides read TGTGCCAGCAGTGTAAGAGGGACTAGCGGAACCTACGAGCAGTACTTC. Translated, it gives CASSVRGTSGTYEQYF.

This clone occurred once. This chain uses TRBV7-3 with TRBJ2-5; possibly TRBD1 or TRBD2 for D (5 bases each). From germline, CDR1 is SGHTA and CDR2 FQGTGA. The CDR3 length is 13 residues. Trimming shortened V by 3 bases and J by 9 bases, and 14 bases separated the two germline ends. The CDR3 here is CASSFYGGLAQYF. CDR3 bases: TGTGCCAGCAGCTTTTATGGGGGTTTGGCCCAGTACTTC.

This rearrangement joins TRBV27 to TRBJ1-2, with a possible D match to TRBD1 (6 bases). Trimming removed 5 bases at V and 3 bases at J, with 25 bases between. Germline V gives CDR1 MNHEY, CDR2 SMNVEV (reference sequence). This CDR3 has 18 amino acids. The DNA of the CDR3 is TGTGCCAGCAGTCCGTTTACCCCCTGGACAGATAGTTACTATGGCTACACCTTC. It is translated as CASSPFTPWTDSYYGYTF.

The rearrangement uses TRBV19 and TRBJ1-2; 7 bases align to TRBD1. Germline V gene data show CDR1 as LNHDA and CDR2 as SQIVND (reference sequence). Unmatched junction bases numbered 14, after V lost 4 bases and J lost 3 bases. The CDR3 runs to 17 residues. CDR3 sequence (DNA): TGTGCCAGTAGTAATCGGCCAGGGGGAAGATTCGACTATGGCTACACCTTC. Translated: CASSNRPGGRFDYGYTF.

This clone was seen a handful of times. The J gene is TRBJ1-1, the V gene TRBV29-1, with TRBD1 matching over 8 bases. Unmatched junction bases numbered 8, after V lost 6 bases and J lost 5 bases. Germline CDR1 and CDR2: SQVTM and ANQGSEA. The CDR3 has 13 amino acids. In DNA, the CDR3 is TGCAGCGTCACCGGACAGGGAGGGACTGAAGCTTTCTTT. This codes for CSVTGQGGTEAFF.

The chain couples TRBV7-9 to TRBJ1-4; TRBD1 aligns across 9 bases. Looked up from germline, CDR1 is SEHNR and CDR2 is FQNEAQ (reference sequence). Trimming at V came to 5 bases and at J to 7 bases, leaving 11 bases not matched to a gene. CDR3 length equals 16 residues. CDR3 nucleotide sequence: TGTGCCAGCAGCCTAAAGACCGGGACAGGGCTTGAAAAACTGTTTTTT. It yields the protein CASSLKTGTGLEKLFF.

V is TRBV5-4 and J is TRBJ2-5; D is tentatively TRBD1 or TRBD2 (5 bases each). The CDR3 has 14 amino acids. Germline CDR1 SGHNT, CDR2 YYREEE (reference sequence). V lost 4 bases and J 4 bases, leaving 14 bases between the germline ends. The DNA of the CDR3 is TGTGCCAGCAGCAATCAGGGAGAAGGAGAGACCCAGTACTTC. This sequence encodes CASSNQGEGETQYF.

The CDR3 sequence is CSVGTGVVDGYTF. The CDR3 nucleotides read TGCAGCGTTGGAACAGGGGTAGTAGATGGCTACACCTTC. V is TRBV29-1 and J is TRBJ1-2; 7 nucleotides line up with TRBD1. The CDR3 is 13 amino acids. In germline, CDR1 is SQVTM, CDR2 ANQGSEA. V was clipped by 4 bases and J by 6 bases; unmatched bases: 8.

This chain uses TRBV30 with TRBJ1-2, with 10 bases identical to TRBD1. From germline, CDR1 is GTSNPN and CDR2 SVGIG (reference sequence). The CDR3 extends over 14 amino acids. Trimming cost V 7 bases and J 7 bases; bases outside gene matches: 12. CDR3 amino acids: CAYRRMDRGIGYTF. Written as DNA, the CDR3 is TGTGCCTACCGGCGGATGGACAGGGGGATTGGCTACACCTTC.

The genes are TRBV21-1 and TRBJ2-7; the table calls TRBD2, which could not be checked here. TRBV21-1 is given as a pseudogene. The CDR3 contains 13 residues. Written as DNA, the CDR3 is TGTGCCAGCAGCAAATGGCAGCGCAACGAGCAGTACTTC. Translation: CASSKWQRNEQYF.

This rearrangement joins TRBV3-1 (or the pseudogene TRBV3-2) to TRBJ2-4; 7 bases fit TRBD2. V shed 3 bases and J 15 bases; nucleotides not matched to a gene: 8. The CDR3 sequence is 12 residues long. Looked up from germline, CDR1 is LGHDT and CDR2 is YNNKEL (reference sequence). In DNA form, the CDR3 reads TGTGCCAGCAGCCAGGGAGGGGCTTTCTGGTACTTC. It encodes CASSQGGAFWYF.

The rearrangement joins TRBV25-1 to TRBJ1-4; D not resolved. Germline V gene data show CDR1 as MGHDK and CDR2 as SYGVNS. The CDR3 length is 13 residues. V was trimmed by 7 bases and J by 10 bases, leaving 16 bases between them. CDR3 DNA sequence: TGTGCCAGCACCTTGGACCCCATTGGAAAACTGTTTTTT. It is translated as CASTLDPIGKLFF.

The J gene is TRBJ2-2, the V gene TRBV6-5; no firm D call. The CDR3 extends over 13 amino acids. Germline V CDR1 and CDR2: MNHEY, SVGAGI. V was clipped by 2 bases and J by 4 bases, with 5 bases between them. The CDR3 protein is CASSYVATGELFF. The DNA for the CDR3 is TGTGCCAGCAGTTACGTGGCCACCGGGGAGCTGTTTTTT.

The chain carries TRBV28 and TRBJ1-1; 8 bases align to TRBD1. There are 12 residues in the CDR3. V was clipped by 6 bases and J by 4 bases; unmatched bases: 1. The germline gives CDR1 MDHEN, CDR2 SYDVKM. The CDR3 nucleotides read TGTGCCAGCAGGACAGGGGCCACTGAAGCTTTCTTT. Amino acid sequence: CASRTGATEAFF.

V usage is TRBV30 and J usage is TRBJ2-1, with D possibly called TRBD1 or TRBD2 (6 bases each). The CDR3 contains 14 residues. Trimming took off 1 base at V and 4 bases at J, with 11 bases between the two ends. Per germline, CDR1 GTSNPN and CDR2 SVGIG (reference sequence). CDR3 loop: CAWSEGGGYNEQFF. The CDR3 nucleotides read TGTGCCTGGAGTGAGGGGGGTGGATACAATGAGCAGTTCTTC.

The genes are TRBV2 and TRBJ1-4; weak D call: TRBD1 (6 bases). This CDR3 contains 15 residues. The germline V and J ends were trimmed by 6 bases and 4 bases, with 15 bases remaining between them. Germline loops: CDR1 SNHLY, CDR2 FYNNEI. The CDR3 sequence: CASRARGQSNEKLFF. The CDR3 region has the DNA TGTGCCAGCAGAGCTCGAGGACAGAGTAATGAAAAACTGTTTTTT. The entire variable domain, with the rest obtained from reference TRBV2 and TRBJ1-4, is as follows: EPEVTQTPSHQVTQMGQEVILRCVPISNHLYFYWYRQILGQKVEFLVSFYNNEISEKSEIFDDQFSVERPDGSNFTLKIRSTKLEDSAMYFCASRARGQSNEKLFFGSGTQLSVL.

The CDR3 sequence is CASSVGLGGTGELFF. CDR3 nucleotides: TGTGCCAGCAGTGTTGGCCTCGGGGGCACCGGGGAGCTGTTTTTT. The chain has TRBV2 and TRBJ2-2; tentatively, D is TRBD2 (6 bases). The germline V and J ends were trimmed by 4 bases and 4 bases, with 13 bases remaining between them. The germline gives CDR1 SNHLY, CDR2 FYNNEI. The CDR3 contains 15 residues. The whole variable domain, remainder taken from reference TRBV2 and TRBJ2-2, is EPEVTQTPSHQVTQMGQEVILRCVPISNHLYFYWYRQILGQKVEFLVSFYNNEISEKSEIFDDQFSVERPDGSNFTLKIRSTKLEDSAMYFCASSVGLGGTGELFFGEGSRLTVL.

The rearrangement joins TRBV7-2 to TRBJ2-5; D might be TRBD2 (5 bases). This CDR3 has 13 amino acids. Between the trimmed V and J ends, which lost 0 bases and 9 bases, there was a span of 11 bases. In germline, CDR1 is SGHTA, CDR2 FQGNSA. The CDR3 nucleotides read TGTGCCAGCAGCTTAGCTACCGGAGCGGCCCAGTACTTC. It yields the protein CASSLATGAAQYF.

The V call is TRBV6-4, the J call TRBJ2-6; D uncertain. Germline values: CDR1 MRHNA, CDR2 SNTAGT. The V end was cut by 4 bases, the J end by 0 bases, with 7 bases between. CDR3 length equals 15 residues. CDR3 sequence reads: CASSGENSGANVLTF. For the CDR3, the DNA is TGTGCCAGCAGTGGAGAAAACTCTGGGGCCAACGTCCTGACTTTC.

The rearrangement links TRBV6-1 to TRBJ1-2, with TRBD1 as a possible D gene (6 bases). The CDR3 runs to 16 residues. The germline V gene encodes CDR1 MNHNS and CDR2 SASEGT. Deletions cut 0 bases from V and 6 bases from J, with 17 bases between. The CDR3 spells CASSEAAGTIFNGYTF. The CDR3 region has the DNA TGTGCCAGCAGTGAAGCCGCGGGGACAATCTTTAATGGCTACACCTTC.

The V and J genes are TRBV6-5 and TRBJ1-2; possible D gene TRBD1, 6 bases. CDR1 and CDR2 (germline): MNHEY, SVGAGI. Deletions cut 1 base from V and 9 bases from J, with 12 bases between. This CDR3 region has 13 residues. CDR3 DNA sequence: TGTGCCAGCAGTTACTACCAGGGGAGTAGCTACACCTTC. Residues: CASSYYQGSSYTF.

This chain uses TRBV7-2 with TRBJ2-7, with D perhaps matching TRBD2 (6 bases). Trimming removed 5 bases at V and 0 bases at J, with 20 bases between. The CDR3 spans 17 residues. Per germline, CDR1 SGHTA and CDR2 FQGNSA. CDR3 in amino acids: CASSPTLTSLSSYEQYF. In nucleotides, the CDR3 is TGTGCCAGCAGCCCGACCCTCACTAGCCTCAGCTCCTACGAGCAGTACTTC.

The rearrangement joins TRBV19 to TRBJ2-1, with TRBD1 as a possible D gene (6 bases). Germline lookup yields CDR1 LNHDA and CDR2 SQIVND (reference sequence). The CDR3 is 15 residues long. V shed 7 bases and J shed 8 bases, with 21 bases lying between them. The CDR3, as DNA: TGTGCCAGTACCCCGATCGGACAGACTACGGATGAGCAGTTCTTC. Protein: CASTPIGQTTDEQFF.

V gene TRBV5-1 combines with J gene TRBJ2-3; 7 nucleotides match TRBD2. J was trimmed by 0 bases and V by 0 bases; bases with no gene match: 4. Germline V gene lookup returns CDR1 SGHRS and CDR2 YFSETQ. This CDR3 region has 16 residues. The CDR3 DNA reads TGCGCCAGCAGCTTGGTGGGGGGGACTAGCACAGATACGCAGTATTTT. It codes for CASSLVGGTSTDTQYF.

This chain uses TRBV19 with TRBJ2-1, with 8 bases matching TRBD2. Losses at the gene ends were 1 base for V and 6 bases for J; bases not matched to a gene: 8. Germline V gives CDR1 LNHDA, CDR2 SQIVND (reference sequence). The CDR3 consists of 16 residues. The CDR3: CASSIVSGGRINEQFF. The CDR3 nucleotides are TGTGCCAGTAGTATAGTCAGCGGGGGTCGGATCAATGAGCAGTTCTTC.

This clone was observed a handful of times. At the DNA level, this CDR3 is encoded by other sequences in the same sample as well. CDR3 in DNA: TGTGCCAGCAGTTTAGGCTACGAGCAGTACTTC. Its translation: CASSLGYEQYF. The chain uses TRBV28 and TRBJ2-7; no firm D call. The CDR3 runs 11 residues. V lost 2 bases and J 3 bases, leaving 2 bases between the germline ends. Germline-derived CDR1 and CDR2 are MDHEN and SYDVKM.

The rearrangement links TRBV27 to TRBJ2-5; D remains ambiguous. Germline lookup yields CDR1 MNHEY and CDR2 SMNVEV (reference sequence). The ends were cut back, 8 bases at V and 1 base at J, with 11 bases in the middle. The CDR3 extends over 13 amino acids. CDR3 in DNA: TGTGCCAGCGTTTCCCGGCCCCAAGAGACCCAGTACTTC. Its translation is CASVSRPQETQYF.

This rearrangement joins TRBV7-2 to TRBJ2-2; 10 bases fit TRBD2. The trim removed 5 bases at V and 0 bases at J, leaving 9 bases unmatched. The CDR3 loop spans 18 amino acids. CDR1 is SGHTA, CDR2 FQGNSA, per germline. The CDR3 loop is CASSLGSGLAANTGELFF. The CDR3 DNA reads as TGTGCCAGCAGCCTCGGAAGCGGACTAGCGGCGAACACCGGGGAGCTGTTTTTT. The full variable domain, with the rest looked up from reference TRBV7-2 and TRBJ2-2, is GAGVSQSPSNKVTEKGKDVELRCDPISGHTALYWYRQSLGQGLEFLIYFQGNSAPDKSGLPSDRFSAERTGGSVSTLTIQRTQQEDSAVYLCASSLGSGLAANTGELFFGEGSRLTVL.